One and the same sample provided the 20 T cell receptor beta chains below, sequenced in a study of CD8 T cells in Susac syndrome. The RNA, about 0.45 to 1 ug, was put through reverse transcription using random hexamers. TCRdb analysed the immunoSEQ multiplex PCR reads with MiXCR anew, one entry per CDR3 protein. The top ten hold approximately 0.12% of the sample, which has a few hundred thousand distinct CDR3 sequences, around 83% seen once. The sample consisted of CD8+ T cells from PBMCs. Every receptor here comes from a human donor with multiple sclerosis.

This clonotype has a handful of counts. The chain joins TRBV28 to TRBJ2-7, with D uncertain. The V gene lost 5 bases and the J gene lost 7 bases, with 15 bases spanning the gap. Germline CDR1 and CDR2: MDHEN and SYDVKM. The CDR3 is 13 amino acids. CDR3 nucleotides: TGTGCCAGCAGTCCCGGGTCCTCGGGTGAGCAGTACTTC. Translating gives CASSPGSSGEQYF. The entire variable domain, with the rest obtained from reference TRBV28 and TRBJ2-7, is as follows: DVKVTQSSRYLVKRTGEKVFLECVQDMDHENMFWYRQDPGLGLRLIYFSYDVKMKEKGDIPEGYSVSREKKERFSLILESASTNQTSMYLCASSPGSSGEQYFGPGTRLTVT.

V usage is TRBV27 and J usage is TRBJ2-5; 7 nucleotides agree with TRBD2. Per the germline V gene, CDR1 is MNHEY and CDR2 is SMNVEV (reference sequence). The CDR3 consists of 15 residues. Trimming cost V 1 base and J 5 bases; bases outside gene matches: 7. This CDR3 is CASSLLGGWMETQYF. In nucleotides, the CDR3 is TGTGCCAGCAGTTTATTGGGGGGGTGGATGGAGACCCAGTACTTC.

The chain is built from TRBV7-2 and TRBJ2-7; D possibly uses TRBD1 or TRBD2 (5 bases each). The germline V gene has CDR1 SGHTA and CDR2 FQGNSA. V lost 7 bases to trimming and J lost 3 bases, with 19 bases between them. This CDR3 contains 15 residues. The CDR3 here is CASTLSSEGSYEQYF. The CDR3 DNA sequence: TGTGCCAGCACCCTGAGCAGCGAGGGGAGCTACGAGCAGTACTTC.

CDR3 coding DNA: TGTGCCAGCAGTCACCCGGGACAGAACATTCAGTACTTC. Encoded protein: CASSHPGQNIQYF. The chain employs TRBV12-3 or TRBV12-4 and TRBJ2-4, with 7 bases lining up with TRBD1. The CDR3 extends over 13 amino acids. J was trimmed by 7 bases and V by 5 bases; bases with no gene match: 5.

This clonotype occurred once. CDR3 sequence: CAGSRVSGQPQHF. DNA for the CDR3: TGTGCCGGATCCAGGGTGAGCGGGCAGCCCCAGCATTTT. This chain links TRBV2 with TRBJ1-5; the D gene is possibly TRBD1 (5 bases). This CDR3 contains 13 residues. V lost 11 bases to trimming and J lost 7 bases, with 18 bases between them. Germline CDR1 is SNHLY and CDR2 is FYNNEI.

This clonotype was seen a handful of times. V is TRBV27 and J is TRBJ1-2; D is uncertain. The CDR3 has 13 residues. Per germline, CDR1 MNHEY and CDR2 SMNVEV (reference sequence). Trimming stripped 3 bases from V and 3 bases from J, with 8 bases between. The CDR3 region is CASSFGPYYGYTF. CDR3 DNA: TGTGCCAGCAGTTTCGGGCCCTACTATGGCTACACCTTC.

The V and J genes are TRBV30 and TRBJ2-1; 10 nucleotides agree with TRBD2. V lost 4 bases to trimming and J lost 14 bases; unmatched junction nucleotides: 8. From germline, CDR1 is GTSNPN and CDR2 SVGIG (reference sequence). The CDR3 has 12 amino acids. CDR3 sequence reads: CAWNLAGGPEFF. The CDR3, as DNA: TGTGCCTGGAATTTAGCGGGAGGTCCGGAGTTCTTC.

This clonotype appeared a single time. The chain is built from TRBV12-3 or TRBV12-4 and TRBJ2-2; 12 bases align to TRBD1. CDR3 size: 16 residues. Losses at the gene ends were 5 bases for V and 7 bases for J; bases not matched to a gene: 8. CDR3 amino acids: CASSTPGQGANGELFF. Here the CDR3 DNA reads TGTGCCAGCAGTACTCCGGGACAGGGGGCGAACGGGGAGCTGTTTTTT.

The rearrangement links TRBV4-1 to TRBJ2-3; TRBD2 agrees at 11 bases. CDR1 is MGHRA and CDR2 is YSYEKL in the germline V gene. V gave up 0 bases and J gave up 9 bases; unmatched junction bases: 11. This CDR3 has 17 residues. This CDR3 reads CASSQDRVLAGEETQYF. For the CDR3, the DNA is TGCGCCAGCAGCCAAGATCGGGTACTAGCGGGAGAGGAGACGCAGTATTTT.

In DNA form, the CDR3 reads TGTGCCAGCAGCTTCAGGGGGTCACCCACCTACGAGCAGTACTTC. The encoded protein is CASSFRGSPTYEQYF. The chain uses TRBV27 and TRBJ2-7; 7 bases are a match to TRBD1. This CDR3 contains 15 residues. Germline-derived CDR1 and CDR2 are MNHEY and SMNVEV (reference sequence). With 6 bases clipped from V and 2 bases from J, the junction kept 10 bases outside the gene matches.

The chain couples TRBV6-7 to TRBJ1-5, with D maybe TRBD1 (5 bases). TRBV6-7 is sorted into the ORF group, with uncertain function. CDR3 length: 14 amino acids. Trimming shortened V by 5 bases and J by 6 bases, and 14 bases separated the two germline ends. This chain's CDR3 is CASSPGTDGQPQHF. The CDR3 nucleotides are TGTGCCAGCAGTCCCGGGACCGACGGTCAGCCCCAGCATTTT.

The rearrangement uses TRBV7-2 and TRBJ1-2; 10 nucleotides agree with TRBD1. The CDR3 sequence is 15 residues long. The J segment lost 4 bases and the V segment lost 5 bases, leaving 7 bases of the junction unmatched. Per germline, CDR1 SGHTA and CDR2 FQGNSA. For the CDR3, the DNA is TGTGCCAGCAGCGCGGCACGGACAGGGGGCTATGGCTACACCTTC. It translates to CASSAARTGGYGYTF.

V and J are TRBV5-1 and TRBJ1-1; D remains unclear. Germline assignment: CDR1 SGHRS and CDR2 YFSETQ. The V and J ends lost 1 base and 10 bases respectively, with 14 bases between them. This CDR3 spans 13 amino acids. For the CDR3, the DNA is TGCGCCAGCAGCTTGTCTATTATAAGCAGAGCTTTCTTT. It yields the protein CASSLSIISRAFF.

The gene calls are TRBV9 and TRBJ2-1, with D unclear. Germline lookup yields CDR1 SGDLS and CDR2 YYNGEE. With 4 bases removed from V and 0 bases from J, the gap between germline ends came to 14 bases. CDR3 length: 16 amino acids. The CDR3 here is CASSIAGQSSYNEQFF. Written as DNA, the CDR3 is TGTGCCAGCAGCATCGCCGGGCAGAGCTCCTACAATGAGCAGTTCTTC.

The chain is built from TRBV29-1 and TRBJ1-1, with D possibly matching TRBD1 (5 bases). The CDR3 runs to 12 residues. CDR1 is SQVTM, CDR2 ANQGSEA, per germline. Trimming removed 2 bases at V and 8 bases at J, with 12 bases between. CDR3 residues: CSVESGKMEAFF. The CDR3 nucleotides read TGCAGCGTTGAATCAGGGAAGATGGAAGCTTTCTTT.

This chain links TRBV2 with TRBJ2-2; D is perhaps TRBD1 (5 bases). This CDR3 spans 15 amino acids. The V and J ends lost 6 bases and 2 bases respectively, with 13 bases between them. Germline CDR1 reads SNHLY; CDR2 reads FYNNEI. The CDR3 here is CASRDTTENTGELFF. The CDR3 DNA reads as TGTGCCAGCAGGGACACTACAGAAAACACCGGGGAGCTGTTTTTT. Full variable domain (missing parts from reference TRBV2 and TRBJ2-2): EPEVTQTPSHQVTQMGQEVILRCVPISNHLYFYWYRQILGQKVEFLVSFYNNEISEKSEIFDDQFSVERPDGSNFTLKIRSTKLEDSAMYFCASRDTTENTGELFFGEGSRLTVL.

This chain joins TRBV28 and TRBJ2-1; 8 bases line up with TRBD1. This CDR3 is 15 amino acids long. The V gene end was trimmed by 6 bases and the J gene end by 7 bases; junction bases not matched to a gene: 11. Germline CDR1 is MDHEN and CDR2 is SYDVKM. This CDR3 is CASRFPGGARNEQFF. Written as DNA, the CDR3 is TGTGCCAGCAGATTTCCAGGGGGCGCTAGGAATGAGCAGTTCTTC. Supplemented by reference TRBV28 and TRBJ2-1, the full variable domain reads DVKVTQSSRYLVKRTGEKVFLECVQDMDHENMFWYRQDPGLGLRLIYFSYDVKMKEKGDIPEGYSVSREKKERFSLILESASTNQTSMYLCASRFPGGARNEQFFGPGTRLTVL.

The rearrangement joins TRBV2 to TRBJ1-5, with D unclear. CDR1 is SNHLY, CDR2 FYNNEI, per germline. V was shortened by 2 bases and J by 13 bases, with 15 bases between the two germline ends. CDR3 length equals 13 residues. CDR3 coding DNA: TGTGCCAGCAGTGAAATGCGGGCCCCGGGTCAGCATTTT. It specifies CASSEMRAPGQHF.

The chain has TRBV2 and TRBJ2-7; D is unclear. CDR1 and CDR2 (germline): SNHLY, FYNNEI. The CDR3 contains 12 residues. Trimming shortened V by 7 bases and J by 2 bases, and 9 bases separated the two germline ends. The CDR3 sequence: CASNAAAYEQYF. The CDR3 DNA reads as TGTGCCAGCAATGCGGCCGCCTACGAGCAGTACTTC. Variable domain in full (rest from reference TRBV2 and TRBJ2-7): EPEVTQTPSHQVTQMGQEVILRCVPISNHLYFYWYRQILGQKVEFLVSFYNNEISEKSEIFDDQFSVERPDGSNFTLKIRSTKLEDSAMYFCASNAAAYEQYFGPGTRLTVT.

The gene calls are TRBV25-1 and TRBJ2-1; a weak D match, TRBD1 (7 bases). Per the germline V gene, CDR1 is MGHDK and CDR2 is SYGVNS. CDR3 size: 16 residues. The V gene lost 4 bases and the J gene lost 2 bases, with 15 bases spanning the gap. The CDR3 coding sequence is TGTGCCAGCAGTGGGCGCAGGGGGGCAGCCTACAATGAGCAGTTCTTC. Translated, it gives CASSGRRGAAYNEQFF.